This T cell receptor (beta chain) was observed in a study of identical twins. V shed 5 bases, J shed 9 bases, and the junction held 9 bases outside the gene matches. This CDR3 is built from 15 residues. General study findings and limits: Within beta out-of-frame sequences, the excess sharing observed between twins was weaker. The more abundant beta clonotypes in cord blood had fewer insertions, and memory repertoires did not show this.

Template switching (which added a universal primer site) was used, and cDNA carried unique molecular identifiers. TCRdb independently ran MiXCR on the 5' RACE reads; one entry per CDR3 protein. This table holds 550,000 to 800,000 distinct CDR3 sequences, roughly 7.2% found once. Of note for this clonotype: Its antigen is unidentified.

The same data also contributed to another study, on yellow fever vaccine responses in identical twins.

The chain joins TRBV12-3 or TRBV12-4 to TRBJ1-6, with TRBD1 matching 8 bases. This TCR derives from a woman between 18 and 29 years old in good health. What was sequenced was PBMCs. The CDR3 nucleotides read TGTGCCAGCAGTAGAGACAGGGGTCAAGGTTCACCCCTCCACTTT. Translating gives CASSRDRGQGSPLHF.